Following are 26 T cell receptor beta chains from one sample sequenced in a study of molecular identifiers for immune sequencing clone quantification. TCRdb recomputed calls from the PCR reads with MiXCR, one row per CDR3 protein. The sample lists about half a million distinct CDR3 sequences, less than 30% seen once, with around 0.76% in the top ten. Material for sequencing was naive CD8+ T cells from blood, with Jurkat cell RNA spiked in. The subset here: FACS-sorted CD8+CD4-CCR7+CD45RA+ naive T cells. The receptors come from a human donor in good health. Some libraries in this study had Jurkat cell RNA spiked in.

This sequence joins TRBV20-1 and TRBJ2-5, with D possibly TRBD1 on 6 matching bases. Germline V CDR1 and CDR2: DFQATT, SNEGSKA (reference sequence). This CDR3 contains 13 residues. DNA of the CDR3: TGCAGCGGGAACAGGGATTACCAAGAGACCCAGTACTTC. Translated: CSGNRDYQETQYF.

This chain links TRBV4-3 with TRBJ2-1, with TRBD1 matching 7 bases. V lost 4 bases to trimming and J lost 2 bases; unmatched junction nucleotides: 5. Germline V gene data show CDR1 as LGHNA and CDR2 as YSLEER. The CDR3 extends over 15 amino acids. CDR3 coding DNA: TGCGCCAGCAGCCTAGACAGGGCAACCTACAATGAGCAGTTCTTC. Translation: CASSLDRATYNEQFF.

This clonotype was seen a handful of times. V usage is TRBV29-1 and J usage is TRBJ2-7, with 10 bases identical to TRBD1. CDR1 is SQVTM and CDR2 is ANQGSEA in the germline V gene. The CDR3 is 14 amino acids. The trim removed 6 bases at V and 2 bases at J, leaving 7 bases unmatched. The CDR3 coding sequence is TGCAGCGTAGCCCCGGGACAGGGGCCCTACGAGCAGTACTTC. It specifies CSVAPGQGPYEQYF.

The V and J genes are TRBV19 and TRBJ1-6, with D perhaps matching TRBD1 (5 bases). The germline V gene has CDR1 LNHDA and CDR2 SQIVND (reference sequence). This CDR3 is 16 amino acids long. Trimming took off 5 bases at V and 10 bases at J, with 21 bases between the two ends. This CDR3 is CASSVGTRSGGSPLHF. The CDR3 DNA reads TGTGCCAGTAGTGTTGGCACCCGTTCTGGGGGGTCACCCCTCCACTTT.

The gene calls are TRBV3-1 and TRBJ2-7; 8 bases fit TRBD1. Germline loops: CDR1 LGHDT, CDR2 YNNKEL (reference sequence). The CDR3 sequence is 15 residues long. V gave up 3 bases and J gave up 3 bases; unmatched junction bases: 7. The CDR3 here is CASSHNRDRSYEQYF. The DNA for the CDR3 is TGTGCCAGCAGCCACAACCGGGACAGGAGCTACGAGCAGTACTTC.

Concerning this clonotype: One junction end disagrees with the germline gene, perhaps due to a read error. The genes are TRBV9 and TRBJ2-5; D may be TRBD1 (6 bases). This CDR3 region has 14 residues. Germline loops: CDR1 SGDLS, CDR2 YYNGEE. CDR3 sequence: CGSSVAGDLETQYF. The CDR3, as DNA: TGTGGCAGCAGCGTAGCAGGGGATTTGGAGACCCAGTACTTC.

The chain is built from TRBV5-1 and TRBJ2-3; the match to TRBD2 covers 7 bases. CDR1 and CDR2 from the germline V gene are SGHRS and YFSETQ. The CDR3 length is 15 residues. V shed 4 bases, J shed 2 bases, and the junction held 7 bases outside the gene matches. CDR3: CASSRVAGITDTQYF. CDR3 in DNA: TGCGCCAGCAGCAGGGTAGCGGGCATCACAGATACGCAGTATTTT.

This clonotype has ten or more counts. The chain recombines TRBV4-1 with TRBJ2-4; 9 bases align to TRBD2. The CDR3 is 15 residues long. Germline-derived CDR1 and CDR2 are MGHRA and YSYEKL. V shed 1 base, J shed 10 bases, and the junction held 8 bases outside the gene matches. The CDR3 coding sequence is TGCGCCAGCAGCCAAGGAAGCGGGAGGCCTTGGATTCAGTACTTC. Its translation: CASSQGSGRPWIQYF.

This clonotype was recorded many times. J is TRBJ2-7 and V is TRBV28; possible D gene TRBD2, 5 bases. The V gene lost 5 bases and the J gene lost 2 bases, with 13 bases spanning the gap. CDR1 and CDR2 from the germline V gene are MDHEN and SYDVKM. This CDR3 region has 14 residues. CDR3 amino acids: CASSLRTSAYEQYF. DNA of the CDR3: TGTGCCAGCAGTCTGCGGACTTCTGCCTACGAGCAGTACTTC.

This clonotype has at least ten counts. The genes are TRBV7-9 and TRBJ2-5, with D possibly being TRBD1 (5 bases). The CDR3 contains 13 residues. The germline V gene encodes CDR1 SEHNR and CDR2 FQNEAQ (reference sequence). V lost 5 bases and J 5 bases, leaving 12 bases between the germline ends. For the CDR3, the DNA is TGTGCCAGCAGCCAGGGTTTGGATGAGACCCAGTACTTC. Protein: CASSQGLDETQYF. The full variable domain, with the rest looked up from reference TRBV7-9 and TRBJ2-5, is DTGVSQNPRHKITKRGQNVTFRCDPISEHNRLYWYRQTLGQGPEFLTYFQNEAQLEKSRLLSDRFSAERPKGSFSTLEIQRTEQGDSAMYLCASSQGLDETQYFGPGTRLLVL.

The chain recombines TRBV18 with TRBJ2-5; D is uncertain. From germline, CDR1 is KGHSH and CDR2 LQKENI. The CDR3 totals 15 residues. V lost 0 bases and J lost 0, with 8 bases in between. The CDR3 region has the DNA TGTGCCAGCTCACCACCTGACATAGACCAAGAGACCCAGTACTTC. Translated: CASSPPDIDQETQYF.

With respect to this clonotype: Here the CDR3 omits its conserved ending phenylalanine or tryptophan, so a read error is the likely source. In nucleotides, the CDR3 is TGTGCCAGCAGTGAATCCAGGGGCGCTGATACGCAGTATCTT. Residues: CASSESRGADTQYL. The chain employs TRBV25-1 and TRBJ2-3, with a weak D call TRBD1 (6 bases). V dropped 1 base and J dropped 6 bases, with 11 bases sitting between them. This CDR3 spans 14 amino acids. CDR1 is MGHDK, CDR2 SYGVNS, per germline.

With respect to this clonotype: A read error may explain this, as a much larger clone is one base away. The chain links TRBV3-1 to TRBJ1-1; D might be TRBD1 (6 bases). The CDR3 totals 13 residues. Germline CDR1 and CDR2: LGHDT and YNNKEL (reference sequence). The V end lost 4 bases, the J end lost 7 bases, and 13 bases lay between the germline ends. For the CDR3, the DNA is TGTGCCAGCAGCCCAGGGGCCGGGGTTGAAGCTTTCTTT. Its protein product is CASSPGAGVEAFF.

Points on this clonotype: Sequence at one end of the junction differs from germline and may be a read error. The genes are TRBV12-3 or TRBV12-4 and TRBJ2-6; D is ambiguous. The CDR3 covers 17 residues. The CDR3 nucleotides read TGTGCCAGCTGTTTAGGGCCAGCCCCCTCTGGGGCCAACGTCCTGACTTTC. It is translated as CASCLGPAPSGANVLTF.

The V and J genes are TRBV12-3 or TRBV12-4 and TRBJ2-3; 10 nucleotides agree with TRBD2. The CDR3 sequence is 16 residues long. J was trimmed by 2 bases and V by 6 bases; bases with no gene match: 8. The CDR3 nucleotides read TGTGCCAGCAGCCCCGGGACTAGCGTATACACAGATACGCAGTATTTT. This codes for CASSPGTSVYTDTQYF.

This clonotype showed up just a few times. This rearrangement joins TRBV6-6 to TRBJ1-5; possible D gene TRBD1, 6 bases. With 10 bases removed from V and 1 base from J, the gap between germline ends came to 20 bases. Germline V gives CDR1 MNHNY, CDR2 SVGAGI (reference sequence). The CDR3 contains 16 residues. The CDR3 loop is CATTSGGRGSNQPQHF. The CDR3 nucleotides read TGTGCCACGACGTCCGGGGGGCGCGGGAGCAATCAGCCCCAGCATTTT.

CDR3: CASSQRNGLGEQYF. CDR3 DNA: TGCGCCAGCAGCCAAAGGAACGGTCTGGGAGAGCAGTACTTC. The chain links TRBV4-1 to TRBJ2-7; the D is unclear. The CDR3 runs 14 residues. V shed 2 bases and J shed 7 bases, with 15 bases lying between them. Germline V gene sequence: CDR1 MGHRA, CDR2 YSYEKL.

Of note for this clonotype: This may come from a read error, since a much larger clone is one base off. This chain joins TRBV5-6 and TRBJ2-2, with D possibly matching TRBD2 (6 bases). This CDR3 region has 15 residues. Looked up from germline, CDR1 is SGHDT and CDR2 is YYEEEE. The CDR3 coding sequence is TGTGCCAGCAGCTTGGATCTAGGGAACACCGGGGGGCTGTTTTTT. Translated: CASSLDLGNTGGLFF.

This clonotype has only a few counts. The chain is built from TRBV3-1 and TRBJ2-2; 8 positions agree with TRBD1. Germline V gene lookup returns CDR1 LGHDT and CDR2 YNNKEL (reference sequence). The CDR3 length is 18 residues. V lost 0 bases to trimming and J lost 2 bases; unmatched junction nucleotides: 8. The DNA for the CDR3 is TGTGCCAGCAGCCAAGATTTCCAAGGACAGGGTAACACCGGGGAGCTGTTTTTT. It is translated as CASSQDFQGQGNTGELFF. Combining the CDR3 with reference TRBV3-1 and TRBJ2-2 gives the whole variable domain DTAVSQTPKYLVTQMGNDKSIKCEQNLGHDTMYWYKQDSKKFLKIMFSYNNKELIINETVPNRFSPKSPDKAHLNLHINSLELGDSAVYFCASSQDFQGQGNTGELFFGEGSRLTVL.

The rearrangement uses TRBV7-9 and TRBJ2-1; 7 nucleotides match TRBD2. The CDR3 runs 15 residues. CDR1 and CDR2 (germline): SEHNR, FQNEAQ (reference sequence). The V gene end was trimmed by 5 bases and the J gene end by 4 bases; junction bases not matched to a gene: 8. CDR3 sequence (DNA): TGTGCCAGCAGCCGTGCGGGGGACCAATACAATGAGCAGTTCTTC. This codes for CASSRAGDQYNEQFF. Complete variable domain (other parts from reference TRBV7-9 and TRBJ2-1): DTGVSQNPRHKITKRGQNVTFRCDPISEHNRLYWYRQTLGQGPEFLTYFQNEAQLEKSRLLSDRFSAERPKGSFSTLEIQRTEQGDSAMYLCASSRAGDQYNEQFFGPGTRLTVL.

The chain has TRBV2 and TRBJ1-5, with TRBD1 identical over 9 bases. Looked up from germline, CDR1 is SNHLY and CDR2 is FYNNEI. V dropped 6 bases and J dropped 4; count of bases not matched to a gene: 7. This CDR3 contains 15 residues. DNA of the CDR3: TGTGCCAGCAGATCAGGACAGGGGACTAATCAGCCCCAGCATTTT. This translates into CASRSGQGTNQPQHF. The whole variable domain, filled in from reference TRBV2 and TRBJ1-5, reads EPEVTQTPSHQVTQMGQEVILRCVPISNHLYFYWYRQILGQKVEFLVSFYNNEISEKSEIFDDQFSVERPDGSNFTLKIRSTKLEDSAMYFCASRSGQGTNQPQHFGDGTRLSIL.

The chain's CDR3 is CATSSNYEQYF. CDR3 nucleotide sequence: TGTGCCACCAGCTCGAACTACGAGCAGTACTTC. The chain employs TRBV15 and TRBJ2-7; no clear D gene. The V gene's germline CDR1 is LNHNV and CDR2 YYDKDF (reference sequence). This CDR3 region has 11 residues. V was pared by 5 bases and J by 3 bases, with 5 bases between.

The J gene is TRBJ2-3, the V gene TRBV29-1, with D unresolved. Trimming took off 3 bases at V and 0 bases at J, with 7 bases between the two ends. The germline V gene encodes CDR1 SQVTM and CDR2 ANQGSEA. The CDR3 is made up of 13 amino acids. CDR3: CSVDGNSTDTQYF. CDR3 coding DNA: TGCAGCGTTGACGGCAATAGCACAGATACGCAGTATTTT.

The sample holds many counts of this clonotype. The V call is TRBV4-1, the J call TRBJ1-5; perhaps TRBD1 as D (6 bases). V was trimmed by 0 bases and J by 9 bases, leaving 12 bases between them. The CDR3 length is 14 residues. Germline V gives CDR1 MGHRA, CDR2 YSYEKL. CDR3 DNA: TGCGCCAGCAGCCAAGAATGGGGGGGCTGGCCCCAGCATTTT. Its protein is CASSQEWGGWPQHF.

The chain recombines TRBV3-1 with TRBJ2-1; D gene uncertain. The germline gives CDR1 LGHDT, CDR2 YNNKEL (reference sequence). The CDR3 consists of 15 residues. V was clipped by 4 bases and J by 0 bases, with 10 bases between them. DNA for the CDR3: TGTGCCAGCAGCCCCAGTGATAGCTCCTACAATGAGCAGTTCTTC. As protein: CASSPSDSSYNEQFF.

On this clonotype itself: The conserved phenylalanine or tryptophan normally closing the CDR3 is absent here, so this likely arose from a read error. Because the CDR3's place on the DNA is in doubt, the DNA is left out and the CDR3 is given as listed by TCRdb. The rearrangement uses TRBV29-1 and TRBJ2-3. A total of 13 residues make up the CDR3, ends included. Per germline, CDR1 SQVTM and CDR2 ANQGSEA. CDR3 protein: CSVVPDSTDTQNY.